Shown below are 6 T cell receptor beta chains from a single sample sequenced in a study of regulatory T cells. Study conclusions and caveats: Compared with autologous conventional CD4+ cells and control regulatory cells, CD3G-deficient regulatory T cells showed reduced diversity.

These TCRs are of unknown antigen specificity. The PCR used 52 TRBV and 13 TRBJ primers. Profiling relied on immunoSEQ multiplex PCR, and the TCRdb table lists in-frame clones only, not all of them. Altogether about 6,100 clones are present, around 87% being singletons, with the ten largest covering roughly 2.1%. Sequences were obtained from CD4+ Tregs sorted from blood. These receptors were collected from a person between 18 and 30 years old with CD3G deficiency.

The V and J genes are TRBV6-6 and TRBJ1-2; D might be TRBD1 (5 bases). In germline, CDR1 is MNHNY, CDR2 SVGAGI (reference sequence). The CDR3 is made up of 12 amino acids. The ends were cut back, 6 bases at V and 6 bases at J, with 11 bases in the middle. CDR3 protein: CASSNGADGYTF. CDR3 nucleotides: TGTGCCAGCAGCAACGGGGCGGATGGCTACACCTTC.

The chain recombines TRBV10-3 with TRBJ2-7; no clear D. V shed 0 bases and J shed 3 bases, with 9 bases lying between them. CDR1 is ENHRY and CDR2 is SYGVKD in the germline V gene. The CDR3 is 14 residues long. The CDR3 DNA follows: TGTGCCATCAGTGAGTCGATCTGGGGCTACGAGCAGTACTTC. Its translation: CAISESIWGYEQYF.

The CDR3 DNA sequence: TGTGCCAGCAGTTTCTGGCGGGGTCCAGGGGCGAACTCTGGGGCCAACGTCCTGACTTTC. It translates to CASSFWRGPGANSGANVLTF. The chain recombines TRBV28 with TRBJ2-6; D possibly uses TRBD1 or TRBD2 (6 bases each). The CDR3 is 20 residues long. Germline CDR1 is MDHEN and CDR2 is SYDVKM. Trimming pared 3 bases from V and 0 bases from J, leaving 21 bases between.

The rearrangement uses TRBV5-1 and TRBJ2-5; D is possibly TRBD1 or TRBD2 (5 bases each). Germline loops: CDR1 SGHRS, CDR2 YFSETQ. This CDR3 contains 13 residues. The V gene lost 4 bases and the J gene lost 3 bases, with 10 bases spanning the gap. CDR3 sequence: CASSRDGKETQYF. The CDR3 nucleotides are TGCGCCAGCAGCCGGGACGGTAAAGAGACCCAGTACTTC. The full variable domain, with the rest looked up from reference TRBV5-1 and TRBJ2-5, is KAGVTQTPRYLIKTRGQQVTLSCSPISGHRSVSWYQQTPGQGLQFLFEYFSETQRNKGNFPGRFSGRQFSNSRSEMNVSTLELGDSALYLCASSRDGKETQYFGPGTRLLVL.

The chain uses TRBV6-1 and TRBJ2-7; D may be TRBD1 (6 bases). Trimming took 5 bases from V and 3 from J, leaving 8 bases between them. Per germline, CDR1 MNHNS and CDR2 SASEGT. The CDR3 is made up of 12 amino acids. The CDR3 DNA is TGTGCCAGCAGTCCACAGGGCTACGAGCAGTACTTC. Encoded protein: CASSPQGYEQYF.

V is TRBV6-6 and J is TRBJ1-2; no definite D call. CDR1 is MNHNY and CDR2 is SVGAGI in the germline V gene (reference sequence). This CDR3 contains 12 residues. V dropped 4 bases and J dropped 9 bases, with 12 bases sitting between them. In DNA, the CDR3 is TGTGCCAGCAGTTCCCCCGGAGGACGCTACACCTTC. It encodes CASSSPGGRYTF.